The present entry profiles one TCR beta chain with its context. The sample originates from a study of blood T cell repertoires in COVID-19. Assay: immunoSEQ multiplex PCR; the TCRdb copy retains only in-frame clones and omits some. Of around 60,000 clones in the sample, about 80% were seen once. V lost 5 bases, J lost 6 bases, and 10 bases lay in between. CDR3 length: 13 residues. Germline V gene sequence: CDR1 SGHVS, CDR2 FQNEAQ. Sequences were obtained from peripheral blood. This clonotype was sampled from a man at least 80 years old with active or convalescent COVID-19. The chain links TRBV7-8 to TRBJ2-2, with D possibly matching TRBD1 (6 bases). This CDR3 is CASSITGPGELFF. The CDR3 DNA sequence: TGTGCCAGCAGCATCACAGGGCCCGGGGAGCTGTTTTTT.